Presented here are 31 T cell receptor beta chains from one specimen sequenced in a study of blood T cells in healthy people across ages. PCR was performed a second time for roughly 6 to 12 cycles using a sample-barcoded 5' primer and a J-beta primer mix. TCRdb passed the 5' RACE reads through MiXCR, listing each CDR3 protein once. The sample comprises more than 1,400,000 distinct CDR3 sequences, roughly 40% of which are singletons, and less than 8% rests with the top ten. The sequencing sample was made of blood. The receptors shown here come from a woman younger than 35 in good health.

This clonotype was picked up many times. The chain carries TRBV11-2 and TRBJ1-2; D call uncertain. Trimming shortened V by 2 bases and J by 0 bases, and 16 bases separated the two germline ends. The CDR3 length is 17 residues. Germline CDR1 and CDR2: SGHAT and FQNNGV. The CDR3 sequence is CASSLISAGRPNYGYTF. The CDR3 coding sequence is TGTGCCAGCAGCTTAATTTCGGCGGGCAGGCCTAACTATGGCTACACCTTC.

In this sample, this clonotype turned up a few times. The V call is TRBV28, the J call TRBJ2-7, with D perhaps matching TRBD1 (5 bases). V was trimmed by 6 bases and J by 2 bases, leaving 14 bases between them. The CDR3 contains 14 residues. Germline V CDR1 and CDR2: MDHEN, SYDVKM. In nucleotides, the CDR3 is TGTGCCAGCAGGAGCAGGGTACCTGCCTACGAGCAGTACTTC. Protein sequence: CASRSRVPAYEQYF.

This clonotype was detected a few times. J is TRBJ1-3 and V is TRBV29-1; D uncertain. V dropped 6 bases and J dropped 2 bases, with 11 bases sitting between them. CDR3 length: 13 amino acids. The germline V gene encodes CDR1 SQVTM and CDR2 ANQGSEA. Here the CDR3 DNA reads TGCAGCGTCAGGACCCCACCTGGAAACACCATATATTTT. This codes for CSVRTPPGNTIYF. The full variable domain, with the rest looked up from reference TRBV29-1 and TRBJ1-3, is SAVISQKPSRDICQRGTSLTIQCQVDSQVTMMFWYRQQPGQSLTLIATANQGSEATYESGFVIDKFPISRPNLTFSTLTVSNMSPEDSSIYLCSVRTPPGNTIYFGEGSWLTVV.

This clonotype was seen more than once but under ten times. The CDR3 here is CASSASGNTYGYTF. The DNA for the CDR3 is TGTGCCAGCAGCGCCTCTGGGAACACATATGGCTACACCTTC. The rearrangement uses TRBV7-2 and TRBJ1-2; no firm D call. CDR1 and CDR2 (germline): SGHTA, FQGNSA. The CDR3 contains 14 residues. With 5 bases removed from V and 5 bases from J, the gap between germline ends came to 15 bases. Based on the CDR3 plus reference TRBV7-2 and TRBJ1-2, the full variable domain is GAGVSQSPSNKVTEKGKDVELRCDPISGHTALYWYRQSLGQGLEFLIYFQGNSAPDKSGLPSDRFSAERTGGSVSTLTIQRTQQEDSAVYLCASSASGNTYGYTFGSGTRLTVV.

The sample holds a few counts of this clonotype. The V gene is TRBV7-9, the J gene TRBJ2-7, with D tentatively TRBD1 (5 bases). The V gene's germline CDR1 is SEHNR and CDR2 FQNEAQ (reference sequence). The CDR3 has 14 amino acids. V lost 2 bases to trimming and J lost 0 bases, with 8 bases between them. This chain's CDR3 is CASSLMTASYEQYF. The CDR3 coding sequence is TGTGCCAGCAGCTTAATGACAGCCTCCTACGAGCAGTACTTC.

This clonotype has at least ten counts. This CDR3 reads CASYPGLGGADTQYF. The DNA for the CDR3 is TGTGCCAGCTATCCGGGACTAGGAGGCGCCGATACGCAGTATTTT. The chain joins TRBV7-9 to TRBJ2-3, with 8 nucleotides matching TRBD2. The trim removed 8 bases at V and 6 bases at J, leaving 13 bases unmatched. CDR3 length: 15 amino acids. The germline CDR1 and CDR2 sequences are SEHNR and FQNEAQ (reference sequence). Based on the CDR3 plus reference TRBV7-9 and TRBJ2-3, the full variable domain is DTGVSQNPRHKITKRGQNVTFRCDPISEHNRLYWYRQTLGQGPEFLTYFQNEAQLEKSRLLSDRFSAERPKGSFSTLEIQRTEQGDSAMYLCASYPGLGGADTQYFGPGTRLTVL.

This clonotype was seen a few times. This chain connects TRBV3-1 to TRBJ2-1; D is unresolved. The germline V gene encodes CDR1 LGHDT and CDR2 YNNKEL (reference sequence). The germline V and J ends were trimmed by 3 bases and 12 bases, with 12 bases remaining between them. The CDR3 sequence is 12 residues long. CDR3 in amino acids: CASSQRRERQFF. Written as DNA, the CDR3 is TGTGCCAGCAGCCAGCGAAGGGAAAGGCAGTTCTTC.

This clonotype came up a few times. The chain links TRBV7-2 to TRBJ2-7; D unclear. This CDR3 contains 13 residues. Germline V gene data show CDR1 as SGHTA and CDR2 as FQGNSA. Trimming took 3 bases from V and 7 from J, leaving 13 bases between them. This CDR3 reads CASSFGPRGEQYF. CDR3 coding DNA: TGTGCCAGCAGCTTTGGGCCCCGCGGAGAGCAGTACTTC.

The V call is TRBV12-3 or TRBV12-4, the J call TRBJ2-1; 8 nucleotides agree with TRBD1. The CDR3 extends over 13 amino acids. V dropped 10 bases and J dropped 5; count of bases not matched to a gene: 7. The CDR3 nucleotides read TGTGCCACAAAACGGACAGGGAACAATGAGCAGTTCTTC. This translates into CATKRTGNNEQFF.

The chain recombines TRBV5-1 with TRBJ2-2; 7 bases fit TRBD2. Germline CDR1 reads SGHRS; CDR2 reads YFSETQ. The CDR3 runs to 16 residues. Trimming cost V 4 bases and J 8 bases; bases outside gene matches: 14. The CDR3 region has the DNA TGCGCCAGCAGCCTGGGGCGCGCGGGAGTGGCGGGGGAGCTGTTTTTT. Translated, it gives CASSLGRAGVAGELFF. The whole variable domain, filled in from reference TRBV5-1 and TRBJ2-2, reads KAGVTQTPRYLIKTRGQQVTLSCSPISGHRSVSWYQQTPGQGLQFLFEYFSETQRNKGNFPGRFSGRQFSNSRSEMNVSTLELGDSALYLCASSLGRAGVAGELFFGEGSRLTVL.

This clonotype was seen once. CDR3 bases: TGTGCCAGCAGCCCCGGGACTAGCGGGGGACACCAAGAGACCCAGTACTTC. It encodes CASSPGTSGGHQETQYF. The chain employs TRBV5-4 and TRBJ2-5; 14 positions agree with TRBD2. The V gene's germline CDR1 is SGHNT and CDR2 YYREEE (reference sequence). The CDR3 has 17 residues. V was clipped by 4 bases and J by 0 bases; unmatched bases: 5.

J is TRBJ1-5 and V is TRBV6-5; D perhaps matches TRBD1 (6 bases). Trimming removed 2 bases from V and 3 bases from J, with 14 bases in between. The CDR3 has 16 residues. Germline loops: CDR1 MNHEY, CDR2 SVGAGI. CDR3 in amino acids: CASSYDSGADNQPQHF. The CDR3 nucleotides are TGTGCCAGCAGTTACGACTCAGGGGCCGACAATCAGCCCCAGCATTTT.

This clonotype was detected a few times. The rearrangement links TRBV11-2 to TRBJ2-4, with 8 bases aligning to TRBD1. Germline V gene data show CDR1 as SGHAT and CDR2 as FQNNGV. The CDR3 has 16 amino acids. J was trimmed by 6 bases and V by 1 base; bases with no gene match: 8. In DNA, the CDR3 is TGTGCCAGCAGCTTAGCGGTGTGGCAGGGGGCAAACATTCAGTACTTC. Residues: CASSLAVWQGANIQYF.

The rearrangement joins TRBV7-2 to TRBJ1-2; TRBD1 agrees at 12 bases. The V gene end was trimmed by 1 base and the J gene end by 5 bases; junction bases not matched to a gene: 8. The germline V gene has CDR1 SGHTA and CDR2 FQGNSA. The CDR3 consists of 17 residues. CDR3 in DNA: TGTGCCAGCAGCTTAGGACGGGACAGGGGGCGGGGGTATGGCTACACCTTC. It translates to CASSLGRDRGRGYGYTF.

This clonotype appeared a few times. The chain recombines TRBV29-1 with TRBJ2-7; D may be TRBD1 (7 bases). Trimming left V 6 bases short and J 2 bases short, with 17 bases between. The germline gives CDR1 SQVTM, CDR2 ANQGSEA. The CDR3 covers 14 residues. CDR3 in amino acids: CSVVGGTAAYEQYF. The CDR3 DNA is TGCAGCGTCGTAGGAGGGACAGCTGCCTACGAGCAGTACTTC.

This clonotype was seen a few times. The genes are TRBV6-1 and TRBJ1-1, with TRBD1 matching 9 bases. The germline V gene encodes CDR1 MNHNS and CDR2 SASEGT. This CDR3 comprises 14 residues. The V gene end was trimmed by 7 bases and the J gene end by 4 bases; junction bases not matched to a gene: 7. The CDR3 DNA is TGTGCCAGCATCACAGGGGGCGCGAGCACTGAAGCTTTCTTT. It is translated as CASITGGASTEAFF.

This rearrangement joins TRBV5-1 to TRBJ2-7, with 8 bases lining up with TRBD2. Germline loops: CDR1 SGHRS, CDR2 YFSETQ. With V trimmed by 0 bases and J by 7 bases, 9 bases remained unmatched. The CDR3 is 15 residues long. The CDR3 region is CASSLASGSVNEQYF. The CDR3 DNA is TGCGCCAGCAGCTTGGCGAGCGGGAGTGTGAATGAGCAGTACTTC.

This rearrangement joins TRBV5-8 to TRBJ2-5; 7 bases match TRBD1. The CDR3 has 16 amino acids. V shed 3 bases, J shed 2 bases, and the junction held 10 bases outside the gene matches. Germline V lookup: CDR1 SGHTS, CDR2 YDEGEE. The chain's CDR3 is CASSYHRGPGQETQYF. The CDR3 DNA follows: TGTGCCAGCAGCTACCACAGGGGCCCAGGTCAAGAGACCCAGTACTTC.

This clonotype was counted only a few times. The rearrangement uses TRBV18 and TRBJ2-3; TRBD2 matches at 7 bases. The V segment lost 6 bases and the J segment 0 bases; nucleotides outside the gene matches: 0. The CDR3 has 13 amino acids. Germline-derived CDR1 and CDR2 are KGHSH and LQKENI. CDR3 loop: CASSRESTDTQYF. The CDR3 bases are TGTGCCAGCTCGCGGGAGAGCACAGATACGCAGTATTTT.

The V call is TRBV3-1, the J call TRBJ2-1, with a possible D match to TRBD2 (6 bases). Trimming left V 6 bases short and J 10 bases short, with 28 bases between. The CDR3 loop spans 17 amino acids. CDR1 is LGHDT and CDR2 is YNNKEL in the germline V gene (reference sequence). CDR3: CASSSGPRGTSSYEQFF. CDR3 in DNA: TGTGCCAGCAGTTCCGGACCAAGGGGAACTAGCTCCTACGAGCAGTTCTTC.

This clonotype turned up a few times. The chain links TRBV12-3 or TRBV12-4 to TRBJ2-3, with D possibly being TRBD1 (9 bases). V was clipped by 3 bases and J by 5 bases, with 24 bases between them. The CDR3 contains 18 residues. This CDR3 reads CASSFAKIAGQGGDTQYF. CDR3 sequence (DNA): TGTGCCAGCAGTTTTGCGAAAATAGCGGGACAGGGAGGAGATACGCAGTATTTT.

This clonotype has just a few counts. The chain uses TRBV10-3 and TRBJ1-1, with D maybe TRBD1 (6 bases). The CDR3 totals 13 residues. From germline, CDR1 is ENHRY and CDR2 SYGVKD. The germline V and J ends were trimmed by 6 bases and 1 base, with 9 bases remaining between them. The CDR3 region has the DNA TGTGCCATCAGCAAAGGGGGGAACACTGAAGCTTTCTTT. It codes for CAISKGGNTEAFF.

CDR3 protein: CASSFMRTLYGYTF. CDR3 in DNA: TGTGCCAGCAGTTTTATGCGGACCCTTTATGGCTACACCTTC. The chain recombines TRBV12-3 or TRBV12-4 with TRBJ1-2, with D hard to call. The germline V and J ends were trimmed by 3 bases and 5 bases, with 13 bases remaining between them. The CDR3 is 14 amino acids.

DNA for the CDR3: TGCAGTGCCCAGAGTTACGAGCAGTACTTC. Amino acid sequence: CSAQSYEQYF. V gene TRBV20-1 combines with J gene TRBJ2-4; D is unclear. The J call may be faulty, since TRBJ2-7 better matches the DNA end. Germline V gives CDR1 DFQATT, CDR2 SNEGSKA (reference sequence). The length of the CDR3 is 10 residues.

The chain has TRBV9 and TRBJ1-5; 8 bases agree with TRBD1. Germline CDR1 is SGDLS and CDR2 is YYNGEE. The trim removed 3 bases at V and 3 bases at J, leaving 5 bases unmatched. There are 15 residues in the CDR3. This CDR3 is CASSGGQDPNQPQHF. The CDR3 coding sequence is TGTGCCAGCAGCGGGGGACAGGATCCCAATCAGCCCCAGCATTTT.

As for this clonotype: A much larger clone lies one base from this, so it may be a read error. V is TRBV7-2 and J is TRBJ2-1; D gene uncertain. CDR1 and CDR2 from the germline V gene are SGHTA and FQGNSA. The CDR3 covers 14 residues. Between the trimmed V and J ends, which lost 5 bases and 1 base, there was a span of 9 bases. The CDR3 reads CASSVSPSYNEQFF. In nucleotides, the CDR3 is TGTGCCAGCAGCGTAAGCCCATCCTACAATGAGCAGTTCTTC.

V gene TRBV12-3 or TRBV12-4 combines with J gene TRBJ1-1; D uncertain. V lost 6 bases, J lost 0 bases, and 11 bases lay in between. The CDR3 has 14 amino acids. The CDR3 DNA reads TGTGCCAGCAGCCACGGACTCCTGAACACTGAAGCTTTCTTT. Protein: CASSHGLLNTEAFF.

The rearrangement links TRBV20-1 to TRBJ2-5, with 7 bases that match TRBD1. Trimming took 4 bases from V and 4 from J; bases not matched to a gene: 9. CDR3 length: 14 amino acids. Germline V gives CDR1 DFQATT, CDR2 SNEGSKA (reference sequence). CDR3 residues: CSAKEGPGGETQYF. The CDR3 DNA follows: TGCAGTGCTAAGGAAGGGCCAGGGGGAGAGACCCAGTACTTC.

The V gene is TRBV11-2, the J gene TRBJ2-1; 9 bases line up with TRBD1. Germline V gives CDR1 SGHAT, CDR2 FQNNGV. The CDR3 runs to 17 residues. V shed 2 bases, J shed 2 bases, and the junction held 7 bases outside the gene matches. The CDR3 DNA reads TGTGCCAGCAGCTTAAGCGGACAGGGGAGCCCCTACAATGAGCAGTTCTTC. Translation gives CASSLSGQGSPYNEQFF. Full variable domain (remainder filled in from reference TRBV11-2 and TRBJ2-1): EAGVAQSPRYKIIEKRQSVAFWCNPISGHATLYWYQQILGQGPKLLIQFQNNGVVDDSQLPKDRFSAERLKGVDSTLKIQPAKLEDSAVYLCASSLSGQGSPYNEQFFGPGTRLTVL.

CDR3 DNA: TGTGCCTCCCAACCGGCTAGGGTCACAGATACGCAGTATTTT. Amino acids: CASQPARVTDTQYF. V and J are TRBV11-3 and TRBJ2-3, with D hard to call. The CDR3 runs 14 residues. Germline V gene data show CDR1 as SGHNT and CDR2 as YENEEA. Trimming cost V 11 bases and J 2 bases, with 17 bases left between them.

The chain joins TRBV4-2 to TRBJ1-1, with D uncertain. This CDR3 contains 14 residues. Looked up from germline, CDR1 is LGHNA and CDR2 is YNFKEQ. Trimming took 0 bases from V and 4 from J, leaving 9 bases between them. CDR3 coding DNA: TGTGCCAGCAGCCAAGAATGGGGAGGCACTGAAGCTTTCTTT. This codes for CASSQEWGGTEAFF.